The 5 T cell receptor beta chains below come from one sample, sequenced in a study of neurological immune-mediated disorders (dated by TCRdb to about 2019). Libraries came from 5' RACE. This sample was sequenced with an Illumina HiSeq 2500. TCRdb ran its own pipeline on the public reads, namely fastp trimming at Q25 and MiXCR clone calling, and kept in-frame beta chains. Under each unique CDR3 protein, matching rows form one entry showing the most common genes and DNA. The sample table shows about 55,000 distinct CDR3 sequences, and less than 4.5% are seen once. The ten most abundant clones make up approximately 1.6% of the sample. The sample comprised PBMCs. These receptors were collected from a man aged 25 to 40 with multiple sclerosis.

This clonotype has a count of ten or more. The chain employs TRBV6-6 and TRBJ2-5; D is possibly TRBD2 (6 bases). CDR1 is MNHNY, CDR2 SVGAGI, per germline (reference sequence). This CDR3 spans 13 amino acids. V was trimmed by 6 bases and J by 5 bases, leaving 13 bases between them. CDR3 in amino acids: CASREGGGETQYF. In DNA form, the CDR3 reads TGTGCCAGCAGGGAGGGTGGGGGTGAGACCCAGTACTTC.

This rearrangement joins TRBV5-1 to TRBJ1-2; the match to TRBD1 covers 7 bases. From germline, CDR1 is SGHRS and CDR2 YFSETQ. After removal of 2 bases from V and 7 bases from J, the junction contained 11 bases not matched to a gene. This CDR3 contains 15 residues. The CDR3 region has the DNA TGCGCCAGCAGCTTATCGGAGGGGGCGGGTCGTGGCTACACCTTC. Protein sequence: CASSLSEGAGRGYTF.

This clonotype came up many times. CDR3 in amino acids: CSARQGTYGYTF. For the CDR3, the DNA is TGCAGTGCTAGGCAGGGGACCTATGGCTACACCTTC. V is TRBV20-1 and J is TRBJ1-2, with D perhaps matching TRBD1 (6 bases). V was cut by 3 bases and J by 4 bases, with 9 bases left in between. The CDR3 spans 12 residues. Germline CDR1 is DFQATT and CDR2 is SNEGSKA (reference sequence).

This clonotype was seen many times. The chain is built from TRBV6-5 and TRBJ1-4, with 12 positions matching TRBD1. The J segment lost 5 bases and the V segment lost 2 bases, leaving 0 bases of the junction unmatched. The CDR3 length is 15 residues. Germline V gene lookup returns CDR1 MNHEY and CDR2 SVGAGI. Here the CDR3 DNA reads TGTGCCAGCAGTTACGGGACAGGGGGCAATGAAAAACTGTTTTTT. It translates to CASSYGTGGNEKLFF.

This clonotype showed up many times. This sequence joins TRBV11-2 and TRBJ1-1; no reliable D call. Germline V CDR1 and CDR2: SGHAT, FQNNGV. Trimming removed 5 bases from V and 5 bases from J, with 18 bases in between. The CDR3 runs 15 residues. The CDR3 DNA follows: TGTGCCAGCAGCCCAAGGACGGGGTCGGATACTGAAGCTTTCTTT. Protein product: CASSPRTGSDTEAFF.